The source of this T cell receptor (beta chain) is a study of spatial heterogeneity in lung cancer. At the level of the study: Detected sequences consistently included more beta-chain ones than alpha-chain ones.

Time point defined: sample taken at primary tumor resection. Extraction of whole RNA from tumor, nontumor lung or frozen PBMC preceded unsorted sequencing. Donation came from 70 or so patients with untreated early-stage non-small cell lung cancer. TCR cDNA molecules each had a unique molecular identifier. Via MiXCR, TCRdb re-called the 5' RACE reads, giving one row per CDR3 protein. The sample includes about 600 distinct CDR3 sequences, 84% seen only once; the top ten take nearly 10%. From germline, CDR1 is MNHNY and CDR2 SVGAGI (reference sequence). V lost 7 bases, J lost 3 bases, and 15 bases stayed unmatched. This CDR3 spans 17 amino acids. This clonotype was counted only a few times. The antigen remains unidentified. In a library made to pick up alpha chains, this beta chain is a stray read with a size that means little. General study results and limits: TCRs found ubiquitously expanded in tumor appeared in blood more at resection than at follow-up.

The source was PBMCs, collected at surgery. This sequence was found in a female donor with early-stage non-small cell lung cancer. The J gene is TRBJ2-3, the V gene TRBV6-6; TRBD2 aligns across 8 bases. CDR3 region: CASTLLLGGAETDTQYF. CDR3 bases: TGTGCCAGCACCTTATTACTCGGGGGGGCGGAAACAGATACGCAGTATTTT.